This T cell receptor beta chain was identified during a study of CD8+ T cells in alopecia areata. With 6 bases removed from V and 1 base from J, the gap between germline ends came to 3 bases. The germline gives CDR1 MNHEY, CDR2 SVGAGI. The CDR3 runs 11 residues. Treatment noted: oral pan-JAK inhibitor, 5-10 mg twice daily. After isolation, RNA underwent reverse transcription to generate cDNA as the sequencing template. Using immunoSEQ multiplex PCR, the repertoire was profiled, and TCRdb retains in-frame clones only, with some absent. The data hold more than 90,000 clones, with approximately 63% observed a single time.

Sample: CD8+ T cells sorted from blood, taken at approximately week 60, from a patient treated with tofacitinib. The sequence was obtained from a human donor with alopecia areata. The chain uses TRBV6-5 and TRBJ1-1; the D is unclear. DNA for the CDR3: TGTGCCAGCAGCTCGAACACTGAAGCTTTCTTT. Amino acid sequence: CASSSNTEAFF.